The 14 T cell receptor beta chains given below trace back to one sample, sequenced in a study of beta chain features in type 1 diabetes. General observations from the study: Type 1 diabetes patients had moderately but significantly shorter TCRB CDR3s in all four CD4+ subsets.

The study reverse transcribed the entire isolated RNA, so it sequenced expressed TCRB transcripts. The assay was immunoSEQ multiplex PCR, and TCRdb's table has in-frame clones only and misses some. The sample lists around 310,000 clones; less than 15% were seen once. The antigens of these receptors remain unknown. Sequenced sample: naive CD4+ T cells from blood. All receptors come from a young woman with type 1 diabetes.

This rearrangement joins TRBV5-1 to TRBJ2-5; 8 bases fit TRBD1. The CDR3 contains 14 residues. After removal of 5 bases from V and 2 bases from J, the junction contained 5 bases not matched to a gene. Germline lookup yields CDR1 SGHRS and CDR2 YFSETQ. The CDR3 DNA follows: TGCGCCAGCAGTCCCGGGACAGGACAAGAGACCCAGTACTTC. It is translated as CASSPGTGQETQYF.

This clone was detected a few times. The chain links TRBV2 to TRBJ2-2; D unclear. This CDR3 region has 13 residues. Germline V gene lookup returns CDR1 SNHLY and CDR2 FYNNEI. V dropped 6 bases and J dropped 5 bases, with 10 bases sitting between them. This CDR3 is CASRLPVTGELFF. The CDR3 DNA sequence: TGTGCCAGCAGGCTGCCAGTTACCGGGGAGCTGTTTTTT.

The rearrangement uses TRBV7-9 and TRBJ1-2; a possible D gene is TRBD1 (5 bases). V dropped 3 bases and J dropped 8 bases, with 7 bases sitting between them. CDR1 and CDR2 from the germline V gene are SEHNR and FQNEAQ (reference sequence). The CDR3 totals 11 residues. Here the CDR3 DNA reads TGTGCCAGCAGCTTTCAGGGCGGCTACACCTTC. Protein sequence: CASSFQGGYTF.

For the CDR3, the DNA is TGTGCCAGTAGTCCGTTCCTCAGCTCCTACAATGAGCAGTTCTTC. It codes for CASSPFLSSYNEQFF. This sequence joins TRBV19 and TRBJ2-1; D uncertain. This CDR3 is built from 15 residues. Trimming cost V 5 bases and J 0 bases, with 11 bases left between them. Germline V gene data show CDR1 as LNHDA and CDR2 as SQIVND (reference sequence).

CDR3 protein: CASSPSTSVSYEQYF. CDR3 in DNA: TGTGCCAGCAGCCCTTCGACTAGCGTGTCCTACGAGCAGTACTTC. This chain links TRBV9 with TRBJ2-7, with TRBD2 identical over 8 bases. There are 15 residues in the CDR3. The V segment lost 4 bases and the J segment 1 base; nucleotides outside the gene matches: 7. The germline V gene has CDR1 SGDLS and CDR2 YYNGEE.

This clone turned up a few times. The DNA of the CDR3 is TGTGCCAGCAGCCGCTCCTACAATGAGCAGTTCTTC. This translates into CASSRSYNEQFF. The chain is built from TRBV11-2 and TRBJ2-1; D is unresolved. Germline lookup yields CDR1 SGHAT and CDR2 FQNNGV. CDR3 length equals 12 residues. Trimming left V 5 bases short and J 0 bases short, with 2 bases between.

The V and J genes are TRBV10-2 and TRBJ1-1; 8 bases are a match to TRBD1. The CDR3 loop spans 16 amino acids. V was pared by 3 bases and J by 1 base, with 7 bases of the junction left unmatched. CDR1 WSHSY and CDR2 SAAADI come from the germline V gene. The CDR3 bases are TGCGCCAGCAGTGACCTCATCGGACAGGGGAACACTGAAGCTTTCTTT. It encodes CASSDLIGQGNTEAFF.

This clone was observed a few times. This chain connects TRBV18 to TRBJ2-5; D unresolved. CDR3 length equals 12 residues. Between the trimmed V and J ends, which lost 5 bases and 3 bases, there was a span of 7 bases. Germline V gene data show CDR1 as KGHSH and CDR2 as LQKENI. CDR3 amino acids: CASSSGEETQYF. The CDR3 nucleotides read TGTGCCAGCTCATCGGGTGAAGAGACCCAGTACTTC.

This clone has only a few counts. This sequence joins TRBV29-1 and TRBJ1-4, with no clear D. This CDR3 comprises 15 residues. V was clipped by 5 bases and J by 4 bases, with 17 bases between them. Germline CDR1 and CDR2: SQVTM and ANQGSEA. CDR3 sequence (DNA): TGCAGCGTTAGTAACTCCTATGAGGGTAATGAAAAACTGTTTTTT. Its protein product is CSVSNSYEGNEKLFF.

This clone was seen a few times. J is TRBJ2-3 and V is TRBV9, with a possible D match to TRBD1 (6 bases). Germline V gene sequence: CDR1 SGDLS, CDR2 YYNGEE. The germline V and J ends were trimmed by 0 bases and 9 bases, with 17 bases remaining between them. This CDR3 is 15 amino acids long. CDR3 loop: CASSVADRTEVTQYF. CDR3 DNA sequence: TGTGCCAGCAGCGTAGCTGACAGGACGGAGGTCACGCAGTATTTT.

This chain connects TRBV5-4 to TRBJ2-5, with 8 bases matching TRBD1. The CDR3 sequence is 16 residues long. The germline V gene encodes CDR1 SGHNT and CDR2 YYREEE (reference sequence). After removal of 4 bases from V and 5 bases from J, the junction contained 13 bases not matched to a gene. The CDR3 DNA is TGTGCCAGCAGCATAGGGACAGGCAACCTGGGGGAGACCCAGTACTTC. Protein product: CASSIGTGNLGETQYF. Based on the CDR3 plus reference TRBV5-4 and TRBJ2-5, the full variable domain is ETGVTQSPTHLIKTRGQQVTLRCSSQSGHNTVSWYQQALGQGPQFIFQYYREEENGRGNFPPRFSGLQFPNYSSELNVNALELDDSALYLCASSIGTGNLGETQYFGPGTRLLVL.

This clone showed up just a few times. The chain recombines TRBV30 with TRBJ1-4, with a possible D match to TRBD1 (5 bases). With 2 bases removed from V and 7 bases from J, the gap between germline ends came to 17 bases. Germline V gene sequence: CDR1 GTSNPN, CDR2 SVGIG (reference sequence). This CDR3 spans 15 amino acids. CDR3 amino acids: CAWSPRTPIGEKLFF. CDR3 DNA: TGTGCCTGGAGTCCGAGGACACCTATCGGTGAAAAACTGTTTTTT.

This clone appeared many times. The chain carries TRBV4-3 and TRBJ2-1; 7 nucleotides align to TRBD2. The CDR3 has 13 amino acids. Germline assignment: CDR1 LGHNA and CDR2 YSLEER. The ends lost 1 base at V and 10 bases at J; junction bases unmatched: 4. CDR3 DNA: TGCGCCAGCAGCCAAGGTGCACTAGCGGAGCAGTTCTTC. Encoded protein: CASSQGALAEQFF.

This clone was picked up a small number of times. The V and J genes are TRBV2 and TRBJ2-1; possibly TRBD2 for D (5 bases). This CDR3 is 15 amino acids long. Germline loops: CDR1 SNHLY, CDR2 FYNNEI. Trimming stripped 7 bases from V and 1 base from J, with 14 bases between. CDR3 in amino acids: CASIPEGLSYNEQFF. In DNA form, the CDR3 reads TGTGCCAGCATCCCCGAGGGTCTTTCCTACAATGAGCAGTTCTTC. Combining the CDR3 with reference TRBV2 and TRBJ2-1 gives the whole variable domain EPEVTQTPSHQVTQMGQEVILRCVPISNHLYFYWYRQILGQKVEFLVSFYNNEISEKSEIFDDQFSVERPDGSNFTLKIRSTKLEDSAMYFCASIPEGLSYNEQFFGPGTRLTVL.